This note documents a single T cell receptor beta chain sequence. The antigen is not known. Profiling relied on immunoSEQ multiplex PCR, and the TCRdb table lists in-frame clones only, not all of them. Here the sample spans some 44,000 clones, 80% to 95% being singletons. The data are from a study of cytomegalovirus exposure and HLA in healthy donors. Looking at the study overall: Later, an analysis reported that the 130 or so validation repertoires had used the same platform as the roughly 700 first-cohort repertoires.

Findings of the study overall: High specificity and sensitivity for cytomegalovirus status were reported for the classifier. In vitro confirmation showed three CMV-associated chains to be CMV antigen specific.

What was sequenced was PBMCs. This receptor was obtained from a man aged 18 to 30 in good health and CMV-seronegative.

The CDR3 DNA is TGTGCCAGCAGTATCATACAGGGGATTTTCGACGAGCAGTACTTC. It codes for CASSIIQGIFDEQYF. This chain uses TRBV27 with TRBJ2-7, with 7 bases matching TRBD1. This CDR3 spans 15 amino acids. CDR1 and CDR2 from the germline V gene are MNHEY and SMNVEV (reference sequence). Trimming cost V 5 bases and J 5 bases; bases outside gene matches: 12.